This TCR beta chain comes out of a study of shared T cell receptors in the human thymus. The V end was cut by 1 base, the J end by 4 bases, with 10 bases between. This CDR3 has 15 residues. Germline V gene sequence: CDR1 LNHNV, CDR2 YYDKDF (reference sequence). This table comes from immunoSEQ multiplex PCR, and its TCRdb copy is limited to in-frame clones, with some not included. The sample holds 630,000 or so clones, approximately 87% seen once. The table lists this clone with a few counts. This sample was also put to use in a study of human thymus T cells.

Sequenced material: thymocytes. The clonotype was recovered from a boy less than two years old with a congenital heart defect. The genes are TRBV15 and TRBJ1-4; D possibly corresponds to TRBD1 (5 bases). In DNA form, the CDR3 reads TGTGCCACCAGCAGAGGGGCAGGGCTTAATGAAAAACTGTTTTTT. Its translation is CATSRGAGLNEKLFF.